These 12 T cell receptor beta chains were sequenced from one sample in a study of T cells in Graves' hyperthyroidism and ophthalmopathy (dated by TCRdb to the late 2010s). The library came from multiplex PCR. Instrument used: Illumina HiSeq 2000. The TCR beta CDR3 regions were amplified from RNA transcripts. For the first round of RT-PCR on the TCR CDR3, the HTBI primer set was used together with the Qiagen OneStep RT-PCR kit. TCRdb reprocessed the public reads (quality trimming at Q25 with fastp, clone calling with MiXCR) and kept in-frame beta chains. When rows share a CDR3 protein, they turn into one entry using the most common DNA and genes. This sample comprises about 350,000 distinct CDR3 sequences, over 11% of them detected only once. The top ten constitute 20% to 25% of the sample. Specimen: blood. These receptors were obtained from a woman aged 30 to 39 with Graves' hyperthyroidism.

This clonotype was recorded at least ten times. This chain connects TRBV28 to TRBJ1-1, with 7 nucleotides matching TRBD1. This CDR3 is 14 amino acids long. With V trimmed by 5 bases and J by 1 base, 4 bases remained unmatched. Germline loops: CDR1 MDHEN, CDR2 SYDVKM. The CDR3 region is CASSPGGTNTEAFF. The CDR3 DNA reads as TGTGCCAGCAGTCCAGGGGGGACGAACACTGAAGCTTTCTTT.

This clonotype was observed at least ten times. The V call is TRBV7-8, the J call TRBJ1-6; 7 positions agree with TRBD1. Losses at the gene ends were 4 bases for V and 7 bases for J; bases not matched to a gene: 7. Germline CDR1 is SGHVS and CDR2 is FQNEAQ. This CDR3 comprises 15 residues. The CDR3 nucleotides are TGTGCCAGCAGCTGGTCGGGGACAGAGAATTCACCCCTCCACTTT. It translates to CASSWSGTENSPLHF.

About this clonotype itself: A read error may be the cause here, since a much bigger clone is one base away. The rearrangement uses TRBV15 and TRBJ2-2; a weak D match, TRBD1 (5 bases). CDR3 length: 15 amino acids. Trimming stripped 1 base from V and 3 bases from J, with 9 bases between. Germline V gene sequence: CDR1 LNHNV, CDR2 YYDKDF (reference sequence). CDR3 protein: CATSRAQGHTGELFF. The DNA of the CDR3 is TGTGCCACCAGCAGAGCTCAGGGTCACACCGGGGAGCTGTTTTTT.

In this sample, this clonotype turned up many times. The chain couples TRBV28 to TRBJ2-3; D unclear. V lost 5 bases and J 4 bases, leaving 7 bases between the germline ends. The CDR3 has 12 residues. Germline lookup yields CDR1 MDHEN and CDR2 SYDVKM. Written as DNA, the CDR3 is TGTGCCAGCAGTACGACACCAGATACGCAGTATTTT. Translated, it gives CASSTTPDTQYF.

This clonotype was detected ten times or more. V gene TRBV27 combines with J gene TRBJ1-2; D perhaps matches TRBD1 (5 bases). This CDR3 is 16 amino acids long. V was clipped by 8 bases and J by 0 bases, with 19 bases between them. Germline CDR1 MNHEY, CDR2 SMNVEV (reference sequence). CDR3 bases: TGTGCCAGCGGGTCTTGGGCAGGGTTAGCTAACTATGGCTACACCTTC. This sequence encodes CASGSWAGLANYGYTF.

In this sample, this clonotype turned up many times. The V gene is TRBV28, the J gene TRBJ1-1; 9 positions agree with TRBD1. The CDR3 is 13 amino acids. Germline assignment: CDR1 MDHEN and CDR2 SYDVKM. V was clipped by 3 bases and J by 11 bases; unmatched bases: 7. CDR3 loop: CASSFYRTGDAFF. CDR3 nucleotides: TGTGCCAGCAGTTTCTACCGGACAGGGGACGCTTTCTTT.

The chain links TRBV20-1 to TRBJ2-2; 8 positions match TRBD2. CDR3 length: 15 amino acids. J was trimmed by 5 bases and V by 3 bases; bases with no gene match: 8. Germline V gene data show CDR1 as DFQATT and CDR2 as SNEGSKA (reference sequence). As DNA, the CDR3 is TGCAGTGCTAGTAAACCGGGACTAGTAACCGGGGAGCTGTTTTTT. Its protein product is CSASKPGLVTGELFF.

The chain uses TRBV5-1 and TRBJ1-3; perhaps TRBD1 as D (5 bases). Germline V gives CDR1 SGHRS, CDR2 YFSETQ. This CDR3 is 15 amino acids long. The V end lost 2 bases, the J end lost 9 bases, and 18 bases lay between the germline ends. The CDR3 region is CASSFTGLPDGTIYF. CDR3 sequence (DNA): TGCGCCAGCAGCTTCACGGGACTCCCGGATGGCACCATATATTTT.

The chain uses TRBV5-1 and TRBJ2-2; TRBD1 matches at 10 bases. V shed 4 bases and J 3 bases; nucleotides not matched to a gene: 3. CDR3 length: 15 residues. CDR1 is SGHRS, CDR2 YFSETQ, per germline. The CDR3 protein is CASSPGQGYTGELFF. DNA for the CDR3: TGCGCCAGCAGCCCGGGACAGGGGTACACCGGGGAGCTGTTTTTT.

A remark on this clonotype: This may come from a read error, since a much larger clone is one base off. Here the CDR3 reads CASSHSIADNTDTQYF. As DNA, the CDR3 is TGTGCCAGCAGTCACTCGATAGCGGATAACACAGATACGCAGTATTTT. The rearrangement links TRBV6-5 to TRBJ2-3; perhaps TRBD2 as D (6 bases). The CDR3 is 16 amino acids. CDR1 MNHEY and CDR2 SVGAGI come from the germline V gene.

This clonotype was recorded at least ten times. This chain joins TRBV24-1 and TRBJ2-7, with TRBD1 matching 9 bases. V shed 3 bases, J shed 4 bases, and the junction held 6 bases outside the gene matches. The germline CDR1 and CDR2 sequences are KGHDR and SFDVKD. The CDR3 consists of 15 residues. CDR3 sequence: CATSDPRDRVYEQYF. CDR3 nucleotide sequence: TGTGCCACCAGTGATCCTCGGGACAGGGTATACGAGCAGTACTTC.

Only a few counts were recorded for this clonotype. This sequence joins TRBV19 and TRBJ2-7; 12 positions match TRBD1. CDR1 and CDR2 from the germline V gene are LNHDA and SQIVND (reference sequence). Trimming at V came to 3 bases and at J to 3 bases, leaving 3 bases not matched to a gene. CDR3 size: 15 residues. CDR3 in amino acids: CASSIGTGGYYEQYF. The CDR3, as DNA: TGTGCCAGTAGTATCGGGACAGGGGGCTACTACGAGCAGTACTTC.